This TCR beta chain comes out of a study of cytomegalovirus exposure and HLA in healthy donors. Whole-study findings and limits: Under in vitro conditions, three CMV-associated chains were confirmed as specific for CMV antigens. Clonal expansion was found to be greater in HLA-associated TCR beta chains than in equally common others in a later analysis.

As concerns this clone: The antigen is not known.

J was trimmed by 0 bases and V by 6 bases; bases with no gene match: 13. The V gene's germline CDR1 is MNHEY and CDR2 SMNVEV (reference sequence). This CDR3 is built from 19 residues. 60 Vbeta and 13 Jbeta primers were used in PCR. Clones were sequenced by immunoSEQ multiplex PCR, and TCRdb holds only the in-frame ones, with some missing. The data show some 150,000 clones, around four fifths seen once. The receptor was derived from a woman aged 18-29 years in good health and CMV-seronegative. This sequence joins TRBV27 and TRBJ2-2; 10 bases fit TRBD2. Source material: PBMCs. CDR3 nucleotide sequence: TGTGCCAGCAGCCCGCGGACTAGCGGTTTGATCGCGAACACCGGGGAGCTGTTTTTT. Its translation: CASSPRTSGLIANTGELFF.